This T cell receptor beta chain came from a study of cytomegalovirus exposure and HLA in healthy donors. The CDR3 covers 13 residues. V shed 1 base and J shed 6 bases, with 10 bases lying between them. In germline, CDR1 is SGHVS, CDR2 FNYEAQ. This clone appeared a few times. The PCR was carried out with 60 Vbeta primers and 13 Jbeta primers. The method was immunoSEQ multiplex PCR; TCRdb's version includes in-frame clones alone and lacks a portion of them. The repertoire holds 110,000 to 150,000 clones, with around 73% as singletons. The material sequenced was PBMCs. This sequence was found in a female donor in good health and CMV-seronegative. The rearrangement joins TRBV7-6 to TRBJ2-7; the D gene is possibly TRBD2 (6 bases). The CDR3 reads CASSLGGLGEQYF. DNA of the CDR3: TGTGCCAGCAGCTTAGGGGGACTGGGCGAGCAGTACTTC.